This paragraph covers one T cell receptor beta chain sequence. Its antigen is not identified. Approximately 10 milliliters was the volume of peripheral blood drawn from each donor. The CDR3 consists of 15 residues. V lost 4 bases to trimming and J lost 0 bases, with 11 bases between them. A second PCR, run for about 7 to 12 cycles, used a sample-barcoded 5' primer plus a J-beta primer mix. TCRdb itself ran the 5' RACE reads through MiXCR, one entry per CDR3 protein. The table records 800,000 to 950,000 distinct CDR3 sequences, just under 30% of them present only once. The data stem from a study of blood T cells in healthy people across ages. Study results and limitations: Not knowing donor CMV status may have confounded expanded clonotype changes. Diversity was higher, and naive CD4+ cells more numerous, in long-lived donors than in aged donors.

These data also featured in a second study, about T cells of mothers and their children. This second study notes: About 6 children, together with their three healthy Caucasian mothers, made up the donors.

The chain uses TRBV12-3 or TRBV12-4 and TRBJ2-3; possibly TRBD2 for D (5 bases). This TCR was sampled from a woman in her thirties or forties in good health. Input material: blood. The CDR3 is CASSWRRLSTDTQYF. The CDR3 DNA is TGTGCCAGCAGTTGGAGGAGGCTGAGCACAGATACGCAGTATTTT.